This entry lists 15 T cell receptor beta chains sequenced from one sample in a study of radiation and T cells in renal cell carcinoma. Sample time point: baseline pretreatment blood. Treatment given: 15 Gy SBRT to primary tumor, nephrectomy 4 weeks later. Produced via immunoSEQ multiplex PCR; TCRdb's table is partial and in-frame only. Of 110,000 to 150,000 clones in the sample, 70% to 90% are singletons; the top ten hold approximately 20%. Sequences were derived from blood, sampled from a patient whose treatment included radiotherapy and nephrectomy. These receptors originate from a woman between 50 and 59 years old with renal cell carcinoma.

The chain is built from TRBV28 and TRBJ1-1; 8 nucleotides match TRBD1. Germline trimming cut 6 bases from V and 7 bases from J; bases unmatched to any gene: 7. CDR3 length: 13 amino acids. The germline V gene encodes CDR1 MDHEN and CDR2 SYDVKM. DNA for the CDR3: TGTGCCAGCAGCCCGGACAGGGTTCATGAAGCTTTCTTT. It codes for CASSPDRVHEAFF.

V and J are TRBV7-2 and TRBJ2-2; no definite D call. The CDR3 has 11 residues. The germline V gene has CDR1 SGHTA and CDR2 FQGNSA. Trimming took off 3 bases at V and 9 bases at J, with 5 bases between the two ends. The CDR3 DNA reads as TGTGCCAGCAGCTTGAACAGGGAGCTGTTTTTT. This encodes CASSLNRELFF.

This chain uses TRBV20-1 with TRBJ2-3; the D is unclear. The CDR3 consists of 11 residues. Trimming left V 0 bases short and J 11 bases short, with 9 bases between. In germline, CDR1 is DFQATT, CDR2 SNEGSKA (reference sequence). DNA of the CDR3: TGCAGTGCTAGAGATGGGCAGAGGCAGTATTTT. Translating gives CSARDGQRQYF.

The chain combines TRBV19 with TRBJ2-7; 14 positions match TRBD2. The germline gives CDR1 LNHDA, CDR2 SQIVND (reference sequence). The CDR3 contains 13 residues. J lost 6 bases, V lost 8 bases, and 3 bases had no gene match. The CDR3 loop reads CASGTSGRIEQYF. CDR3 nucleotide sequence: TGTGCCAGTGGGACTAGCGGGAGAATCGAGCAGTACTTC.

V is TRBV9 and J is TRBJ1-2, with D uncertain. The germline gives CDR1 SGDLS, CDR2 YYNGEE. The V and J ends lost 0 bases and 0 bases respectively, with 9 bases between them. The CDR3 length is 15 residues. Here the CDR3 DNA reads TGTGCCAGCAGCGTAGTTCCCAGTTCTAACTATGGCTACACCTTC. This translates into CASSVVPSSNYGYTF.

This chain connects TRBV7-8 to TRBJ2-7, with D perhaps assigned TRBD1 or TRBD2 (6 bases each). The CDR3 is 14 amino acids. The germline gives CDR1 SGHVS, CDR2 FQNEAQ. V dropped 3 bases and J dropped 1 base, with 10 bases sitting between them. The CDR3 here is CASSFEGGSYEQYF. The CDR3 DNA reads as TGTGCCAGCAGCTTTGAGGGGGGATCCTACGAGCAGTACTTC.

J is TRBJ1-2 and V is TRBV6-6, with 11 bases matching TRBD1. This CDR3 has 14 amino acids. Trimming at V came to 5 bases and at J to 6 bases, leaving 5 bases not matched to a gene. The germline V gene encodes CDR1 MNHNY and CDR2 SVGAGI (reference sequence). As DNA, the CDR3 is TGTGCCAGCAGTCAGGGACAGGGGGGAAATGGCTACACCTTC. Protein sequence: CASSQGQGGNGYTF.

V and J are TRBV7-7 and TRBJ2-5; 10 bases align to TRBD1. The CDR3 extends over 15 amino acids. Germline loops: CDR1 SSHAT, CDR2 FNYEAQ (reference sequence). Unmatched junction bases numbered 5, after V lost 0 bases and J lost 7 bases. CDR3 coding DNA: TGTGCCAGCAGCTTAGCCGGGACAGGGGACGGGACCCAGTACTTC. Protein sequence: CASSLAGTGDGTQYF.

The chain joins TRBV7-9 to TRBJ1-2; D not resolved. The CDR3 loop spans 12 amino acids. Germline V gene sequence: CDR1 SEHNR, CDR2 FQNEAQ (reference sequence). V shed 1 base and J shed 2 bases, with 2 bases lying between them. The CDR3 protein is CASSLVNYGYTF. As DNA, the CDR3 is TGTGCCAGCAGCTTAGTGAACTATGGCTACACCTTC. Drawing the rest from reference TRBV7-9 and TRBJ1-2, the complete variable domain is DTGVSQNPRHKITKRGQNVTFRCDPISEHNRLYWYRQTLGQGPEFLTYFQNEAQLEKSRLLSDRFSAERPKGSFSTLEIQRTEQGDSAMYLCASSLVNYGYTFGSGTRLTVV.

The chain links TRBV5-1 to TRBJ2-5; D perhaps matches TRBD2 (6 bases). Germline V gene sequence: CDR1 SGHRS, CDR2 YFSETQ. The CDR3 spans 15 residues. Trimming cost V 3 bases and J 0 bases, with 12 bases left between them. CDR3 protein: CASSSDGGYQETQYF. In DNA, the CDR3 is TGCGCCAGCAGCTCTGACGGGGGTTACCAAGAGACCCAGTACTTC.

Here the CDR3 DNA reads TGCAGCGTCTTGAGGCAAAACACCGGGGAGCTGTTTTTT. Its translation: CSVLRQNTGELFF. This chain connects TRBV29-1 to TRBJ2-2; D gene ambiguous. Deletions cut 6 bases from V and 2 bases from J, with 10 bases between. The CDR3 loop spans 13 amino acids. Germline V gene lookup returns CDR1 SQVTM and CDR2 ANQGSEA.

The chain joins TRBV6-5 to TRBJ1-5; D gene uncertain. With 7 bases removed from V and 2 bases from J, the gap between germline ends came to 15 bases. CDR1 and CDR2 (germline): MNHEY, SVGAGI. The CDR3 spans 15 residues. The CDR3: CASKPGLGGNQPQHF. CDR3 coding DNA: TGTGCCAGCAAACCTGGACTGGGTGGCAATCAGCCCCAGCATTTT.

This clone was recorded a few times. The chain links TRBV30 to TRBJ2-6; D remains unclear. V lost 8 bases and J lost 0, with 8 bases in between. Germline loops: CDR1 GTSNPN, CDR2 SVGIG (reference sequence). The CDR3 runs 13 residues. The CDR3 sequence: CAVDDSGANVLTF. CDR3 coding DNA: TGTGCCGTAGATGACTCTGGGGCCAACGTCCTGACTTTC.

The V and J genes are TRBV14 and TRBJ2-7, with 7 nucleotides matching TRBD2. V shed 0 bases, J shed 5 bases, and the junction held 13 bases outside the gene matches. The germline V gene has CDR1 SGHDN and CDR2 FVKESK. The CDR3 loop spans 17 amino acids. CDR3 sequence reads: CASSQDLFYGGSHEQYF. DNA of the CDR3: TGTGCCAGCAGCCAAGATCTTTTTTACGGGGGGTCGCACGAGCAGTACTTC.

The gene calls are TRBV6-1 and TRBJ2-2, with a possible D match to TRBD2 (6 bases). This CDR3 region has 14 residues. Germline V lookup: CDR1 MNHNS, CDR2 SASEGT. V shed 0 bases and J shed 6 bases, with 8 bases lying between them. The CDR3 bases are TGTGCCAGCAGTGAAGCGGGGGGATCCGGGGAGCTGTTTTTT. Its translation: CASSEAGGSGELFF.